These 26 T cell receptor beta chains originate from one sample sequenced in a study of cytomegalovirus exposure and HLA in healthy donors. The study ran its PCR with 60 Vbeta and 13 Jbeta primers. Profiled with immunoSEQ multiplex PCR; TCRdb holds only in-frame clones, not every one. Altogether roughly 180,000 clones are present, around 79% being singletons, with the ten largest covering roughly an eighth. Sequencing input: PBMCs. The receptors derive from a man in his forties or fifties in good health and CMV-seropositive.

A word on this clone: Distinct nucleotide sequences in the sample also encode this CDR3. V usage is TRBV2 and J usage is TRBJ2-5; 7 positions match TRBD2. CDR1 is SNHLY and CDR2 is FYNNEI in the germline V gene. J was trimmed by 4 bases and V by 6 bases; bases with no gene match: 8. The CDR3 covers 14 residues. The CDR3 loop reads CASSDPSGRETQYF. The CDR3 nucleotides are TGTGCCAGCAGCGACCCTAGCGGTAGAGAGACCCAGTACTTC. The full variable domain, with the rest looked up from reference TRBV2 and TRBJ2-5, is EPEVTQTPSHQVTQMGQEVILRCVPISNHLYFYWYRQILGQKVEFLVSFYNNEISEKSEIFDDQFSVERPDGSNFTLKIRSTKLEDSAMYFCASSDPSGRETQYFGPGTRLLVL.

The V and J genes are TRBV18 and TRBJ2-7; 7 bases fit TRBD2. The CDR3 runs 17 residues. Germline values: CDR1 KGHSH, CDR2 LQKENI. V gave up 1 base and J gave up 4 bases; unmatched junction bases: 13. The CDR3 here is CASSPRSARAGSYEQYF. Written as DNA, the CDR3 is TGTGCCAGCTCACCACGTTCGGCTCGAGCGGGATCGTACGAGCAGTACTTC. Full variable domain (rest looked up from reference TRBV18 and TRBJ2-7): NAGVMQNPRHLVRRRGQEARLRCSPMKGHSHVYWYRQLPEEGLKFMVYLQKENIIDESGMPKERFSAEFPKEGPSILRIQQVVRGDSAAYFCASSPRSARAGSYEQYFGPGTRLTVT.

Written as DNA, the CDR3 is TGTGCCAGCAGGACGCGGGTCGGGTACGGGGCCAACGTCCTGACTTTC. It translates to CASRTRVGYGANVLTF. This sequence joins TRBV27 and TRBJ2-6; tentative D call: TRBD2 (5 bases). The V gene's germline CDR1 is MNHEY and CDR2 SMNVEV (reference sequence). CDR3 size: 16 residues. V dropped 6 bases and J dropped 4 bases, with 16 bases sitting between them.

The chain combines TRBV5-1 with TRBJ1-3, with unresolved D. Germline V lookup: CDR1 SGHRS, CDR2 YFSETQ. The CDR3 is made up of 14 amino acids. V shed 0 bases and J shed 4 bases, with 8 bases lying between them. The CDR3 sequence: CASSLETSGNTIYF. In DNA, the CDR3 is TGCGCCAGCAGCTTGGAAACTTCCGGAAACACCATATATTTT. Based on the CDR3 plus reference TRBV5-1 and TRBJ1-3, the full variable domain is KAGVTQTPRYLIKTRGQQVTLSCSPISGHRSVSWYQQTPGQGLQFLFEYFSETQRNKGNFPGRFSGRQFSNSRSEMNVSTLELGDSALYLCASSLETSGNTIYFGEGSWLTVV.

As DNA, the CDR3 is TGTGCCAGCAGCCAAGCTCGGGAGTTTAACTATGGCTACACCTTC. Amino acids: CASSQAREFNYGYTF. This chain joins TRBV14 and TRBJ1-2; D is ambiguous. Trimming removed 1 base at V and 1 base at J, with 10 bases between. This CDR3 is 15 amino acids long. Looked up from germline, CDR1 is SGHDN and CDR2 is FVKESK.

The genes are TRBV2 and TRBJ2-5, with 8 bases aligning to TRBD1. The J call could be wrong; TRBJ2-7 is a better fit for the DNA end. The germline V gene encodes CDR1 SNHLY and CDR2 FYNNEI. CDR3 size: 16 residues. Written as DNA, the CDR3 is TGTGCCAGCAGCCCTCCCCGATCGACAGGGGATTACGAGCAGTACTTC. Its protein is CASSPPRSTGDYEQYF.

V is TRBV5-1 and J is TRBJ2-7; no clear D gene. The CDR3 spans 13 residues. Germline loops: CDR1 SGHRS, CDR2 YFSETQ. Between the trimmed V and J ends, which lost 0 bases and 7 bases, there was a span of 11 bases. In DNA form, the CDR3 reads TGCGCCAGCAGCTTGGGCGGAGCCGGGGAGCAGTACTTC. The encoded protein is CASSLGGAGEQYF.

The V gene is TRBV5-1, the J gene TRBJ2-2; D might be TRBD2 (5 bases). The V gene's germline CDR1 is SGHRS and CDR2 YFSETQ. V lost 2 bases, J lost 6 bases, and 8 bases lay in between. CDR3 length: 13 amino acids. This chain's CDR3 is CASSFYGAGELFF. In DNA, the CDR3 is TGCGCCAGCAGCTTCTACGGGGCCGGGGAGCTGTTTTTT.

The chain recombines TRBV6-5 with TRBJ1-2, with D unresolved. Germline CDR1 reads MNHEY; CDR2 reads SVGAGI. V was pared by 0 bases and J by 6 bases, with 14 bases between. The CDR3 runs to 15 residues. This CDR3 is CASSYSQQPWDGYTF. The CDR3 coding sequence is TGTGCCAGCAGTTACTCGCAACAGCCTTGGGATGGCTACACCTTC.

CDR3 sequence: CASSSGTGGTEQFF. The CDR3 DNA is TGTGCCAGCAGCTCCGGGACAGGGGGAACTGAGCAGTTCTTC. V is TRBV7-2 and J is TRBJ2-1; 11 bases agree with TRBD1. CDR1 SGHTA and CDR2 FQGNSA come from the germline V gene. J gave up 9 bases and V 4 bases, and 5 bases lay outside the gene matches. This CDR3 comprises 14 residues.

The chain carries TRBV27 and TRBJ2-2, with D maybe TRBD1 (6 bases). Per the germline V gene, CDR1 is MNHEY and CDR2 is SMNVEV (reference sequence). The germline V and J ends were trimmed by 6 bases and 1 base, with 12 bases remaining between them. This CDR3 spans 15 amino acids. For the CDR3, the DNA is TGTGCCAGCAGATGGACAGCATTGAACACCGGGGAGCTGTTTTTT. This translates into CASRWTALNTGELFF.

The rearrangement joins TRBV14 to TRBJ1-2; TRBD1 might be the D (6 bases). CDR1 is SGHDN and CDR2 is FVKESK in the germline V gene. This CDR3 spans 13 amino acids. Deletions cut 4 bases from V and 7 bases from J, with 13 bases between. Here the CDR3 reads CASSPSTGAGYTF. CDR3 DNA sequence: TGTGCCAGCAGCCCATCGACAGGTGCTGGCTACACCTTC.

This clone was counted only a few times. The chain has TRBV7-3 and TRBJ2-5, with 14 bases aligning to TRBD2. In germline, CDR1 is SGHTA, CDR2 FQGTGA. CDR3 size: 16 residues. V shed 2 bases and J 5 bases; nucleotides not matched to a gene: 4. CDR3 sequence: CASSLRLAGGRETQYF. The CDR3 DNA reads as TGTGCCAGCAGCTTACGACTAGCGGGGGGGAGGGAGACCCAGTACTTC. The full variable domain, in which reference TRBV7-3 and TRBJ2-5 provide the parts outside the CDR3, is GAGVSQTPSNKVTEKGKYVELRCDPISGHTALYWYRQSLGQGPEFLIYFQGTGAADDSGLPNDRFFAVRPEGSVSTLKIQRTERGDSAVYLCASSLRLAGGRETQYFGPGTRLLVL.

This chain joins TRBV5-6 and TRBJ2-7; D might be TRBD1 (5 bases). CDR1 is SGHDT and CDR2 is YYEEEE in the germline V gene. The germline V and J ends were trimmed by 4 bases and 1 base, with 18 bases remaining between them. CDR3 length: 16 amino acids. The CDR3 DNA reads as TGTGCCAGCAGCCAGATGTGGCAGGGCCAATCCTACGAGCAGTACTTC. Translating it yields CASSQMWQGQSYEQYF.

The chain's CDR3 is CASSLAASPKSEQYF. The CDR3 DNA is TGCGCCAGCAGCTTGGCTGCTAGTCCCAAAAGTGAGCAGTATTTT. This chain links TRBV5-1 with TRBJ2-3; no clear D. Germline V gives CDR1 SGHRS, CDR2 YFSETQ. There are 15 residues in the CDR3. Trimming stripped 0 bases from V and 11 bases from J, with 19 bases between. The whole variable domain, remainder taken from reference TRBV5-1 and TRBJ2-3, is KAGVTQTPRYLIKTRGQQVTLSCSPISGHRSVSWYQQTPGQGLQFLFEYFSETQRNKGNFPGRFSGRQFSNSRSEMNVSTLELGDSALYLCASSLAASPKSEQYFGPGTRLTVL.

The chain is built from TRBV11-3 and TRBJ2-1, with D tentatively TRBD1 (6 bases). CDR1 is SGHNT, CDR2 YENEEA, per germline. This CDR3 has 15 residues. The V end was cut by 1 base, the J end by 3 bases, with 10 bases between. The CDR3 here is CASSLGQGNYNEQFF. In DNA form, the CDR3 reads TGTGCCAGCAGCTTAGGGCAGGGGAACTACAATGAGCAGTTCTTC. The variable domain in full, with the rest retrieved from reference TRBV11-3 and TRBJ2-1, is EAGVVQSPRYKIIEKKQPVAFWCNPISGHNTLYWYLQNLGQGPELLIRYENEEAVDDSQLPKDRFSAERLKGVDSTLKIQPAELGDSAVYLCASSLGQGNYNEQFFGPGTRLTVL.

The chain recombines TRBV6-1 with TRBJ2-2; TRBD1 is a possible D gene (6 bases). This CDR3 is built from 16 residues. Germline assignment: CDR1 MNHNS and CDR2 SASEGT. Between the trimmed V and J ends, which lost 4 bases and 1 base, there was a span of 13 bases. The CDR3 region is CASSATGTQNTGELFF. The CDR3 DNA reads TGTGCCAGCAGTGCGACCGGGACACAGAACACCGGGGAGCTGTTTTTT.

The chain links TRBV6-1 to TRBJ2-7; D remains ambiguous. The CDR3 is made up of 10 amino acids. CDR1 and CDR2 from the germline V gene are MNHNS and SASEGT. The V gene lost 7 bases and the J gene lost 4 bases, with 5 bases spanning the gap. In nucleotides, the CDR3 is TGTGCCAGCATGGCTTACGAGCAGTACTTC. Protein product: CASMAYEQYF.

V is TRBV11-3 and J is TRBJ2-1; 10 bases agree with TRBD2. J lost 7 bases, V lost 1 base, and 13 bases had no gene match. The germline CDR1 and CDR2 sequences are SGHNT and YENEEA. This CDR3 spans 18 amino acids. For the CDR3, the DNA is TGTGCCAGCAGCTTAGCGGGAATAGCGGGGGGCCTAAGGAATGAGCAGTTCTTC. This sequence encodes CASSLAGIAGGLRNEQFF.

The chain joins TRBV7-2 to TRBJ1-5, with D unresolved. The CDR3 covers 17 residues. Trimming removed 2 bases at V and 0 bases at J, with 14 bases between. In germline, CDR1 is SGHTA, CDR2 FQGNSA. The chain's CDR3 is CASSLSLGGYSNQPQHF. CDR3 sequence (DNA): TGTGCCAGCAGCTTATCTCTCGGAGGGTATAGCAATCAGCCCCAGCATTTT.

The rearrangement uses TRBV13 and TRBJ2-2; D call uncertain. CDR1 is PRHDT, CDR2 FYEKMQ, per germline (reference sequence). Trimming cost V 0 bases and J 5 bases, with 10 bases left between them. CDR3 length equals 15 residues. Here the CDR3 reads CASSLGYSTTGELFF. The CDR3 DNA reads as TGTGCCAGCAGCTTAGGTTACAGTACTACCGGGGAGCTGTTTTTT. The variable domain in full, completed from reference TRBV13 and TRBJ2-2, reads AAGVIQSPRHLIKEKRETATLKCYPIPRHDTVYWYQQGPGQDPQFLISFYEKMQSDKGSIPDRFSAQQFSDYHSELNMSSLELGDSALYFCASSLGYSTTGELFFGEGSRLTVL.

This chain links TRBV18 with TRBJ2-7; TRBD2 might be the D (6 bases). Germline V CDR1 and CDR2: KGHSH, LQKENI. Trimming removed 2 bases from V and 7 bases from J, with 9 bases in between. There are 12 residues in the CDR3. For the CDR3, the DNA is TGTGCCAGCTCACCAGCGGGGACTGAGCAGTACTTC. Its protein product is CASSPAGTEQYF.

The chain couples TRBV9 to TRBJ1-4, with 10 bases matching TRBD1. V was pared by 4 bases and J by 0 bases, with 12 bases of the junction left unmatched. This CDR3 spans 19 amino acids. Per the germline V gene, CDR1 is SGDLS and CDR2 is YYNGEE. CDR3 sequence: CASSSSGGTGVTTNEKLFF. CDR3 nucleotide sequence: TGTGCCAGCAGCTCCTCCGGAGGGACAGGGGTAACAACTAATGAAAAACTGTTTTTT.

The J gene is TRBJ1-4, the V gene TRBV15; TRBD1 agrees at 10 bases. The junction had 5 bases not matched to a gene; V was cut back by 2 bases and J by 5 bases. The CDR3 has 16 residues. Germline-derived CDR1 and CDR2 are LNHNV and YYDKDF (reference sequence). CDR3 sequence reads: CATSRRGGQGNEKLFF. CDR3 in DNA: TGTGCCACCAGCAGACGGGGGGGACAGGGGAATGAAAAACTGTTTTTT.

The CDR3 region is CASSLTTGNQETQYF. CDR3 sequence (DNA): TGTGCCAGCAGCTTAACAACGGGGAACCAAGAGACCCAGTACTTC. The genes are TRBV7-3 and TRBJ2-5, with TRBD2 as a possible D gene (5 bases). Looked up from germline, CDR1 is SGHTA and CDR2 is FQGTGA. V was trimmed by 0 bases and J by 0 bases, leaving 8 bases between them. CDR3 size: 15 residues.

J is TRBJ1-1 and V is TRBV28; possibly TRBD1 for D (6 bases). The CDR3 is 16 residues long. CDR1 is MDHEN and CDR2 is SYDVKM in the germline V gene. The V end was cut by 8 bases, the J end by 3 bases, with 22 bases between. CDR3 in DNA: TGTGCCAGCCTCCCATTGAGGGGGGGGAGGCACACTGAAGCTTTCTTT. It translates to CASLPLRGGRHTEAFF.